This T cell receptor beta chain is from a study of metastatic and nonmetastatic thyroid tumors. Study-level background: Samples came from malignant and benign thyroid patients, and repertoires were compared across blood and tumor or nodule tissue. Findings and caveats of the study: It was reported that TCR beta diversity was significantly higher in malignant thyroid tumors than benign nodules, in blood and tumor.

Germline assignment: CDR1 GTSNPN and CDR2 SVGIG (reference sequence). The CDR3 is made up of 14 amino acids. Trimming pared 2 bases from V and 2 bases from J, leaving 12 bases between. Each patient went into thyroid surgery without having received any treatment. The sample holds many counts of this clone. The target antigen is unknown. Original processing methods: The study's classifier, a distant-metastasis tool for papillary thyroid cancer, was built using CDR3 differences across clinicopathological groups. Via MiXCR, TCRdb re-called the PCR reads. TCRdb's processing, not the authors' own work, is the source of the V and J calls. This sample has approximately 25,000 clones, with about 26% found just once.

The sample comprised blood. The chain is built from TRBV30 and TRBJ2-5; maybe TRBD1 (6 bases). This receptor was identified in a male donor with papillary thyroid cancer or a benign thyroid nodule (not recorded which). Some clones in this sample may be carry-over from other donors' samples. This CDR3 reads CAWSKDRDQETQYF. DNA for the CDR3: TGTGCCTGGAGTAAGGACAGAGATCAAGAGACCCAGTACTTC.